The rows below give T cell receptor beta chains drawn from one sample of a study of OX40 agonist ivuxolimab in advanced cancers. Profiled with immunoSEQ multiplex PCR; TCRdb holds only in-frame clones, not every one. The table has 50,000 to 75,000 clones, around 91% seen once; the top ten hold roughly an eighth. The source was CD4+ or CD8+ T cells sorted from blood, collected in a trial of the OX40 agonist ivuxolimab. The receptors derive from an adult with an advanced solid tumor such as melanoma, head and neck, liver or kidney cancer. The CDR3 runs from the conserved cysteine through the conserved F or W. D genes are given only for firm matches. Clone size is not always given. Where it is, it says once, few, many or a class for expanded clones.

J gene: TRBJ2-7; V gene: TRBV27; D gene: .; clone size: .; CDR3 DNA: TGTGCCAGCAGTTTCGGTAGAGGGGGGGGCTACGAGCAGTACTTC; CDR3 protein: CASSFGRGGGYEQYF
J gene: TRBJ2-3; V gene: TRBV5-4; D gene: .; clone size: .; CDR3 DNA: TGTGCCAGCAGCTTGATGGGCGGTCGCACAGATACGCAGTATTTT; CDR3 protein: CASSLMGGRTDTQYF
J gene: TRBJ2-2; V gene: TRBV5-1; D gene: .; clone size: .; CDR3 DNA: TGCGCCAGCAGCCCCCCCGGGGGCACCGGGGAGCTGTTTTTT; CDR3 protein: CASSPPGGTGELFF
J gene: TRBJ1-1; V gene: TRBV6-5; D gene: .; clone size: .; CDR3 DNA: TGTGCCAGCAGTTACGTTACGAACACTGAAGCTTTCTTT; CDR3 protein: CASSYVTNTEAFF
J gene: TRBJ2-7; V gene: TRBV7-6; D gene: .; clone size: .; CDR3 DNA: TGTGCCAGCAGCTTAATGGGCGCCAGCTCCTACGAGCAGTACTTC; CDR3 protein: CASSLMGASSYEQYF
J gene: TRBJ1-2; V gene: TRBV19; D gene: TRBD1; clone size: .; CDR3 DNA: TGTGCCAGTAGGCGGGACAGCTATGGCTACACCTTC; CDR3 protein: CASRRDSYGYTF
J gene: TRBJ1-2; V gene: TRBV12-2; D gene: .; clone size: .; CDR3 DNA: TGTGCAAGTCGCCCGACCGGGACAGATGGCTACACCTTC; CDR3 protein: CASRPTGTDGYTF
J gene: TRBJ2-7; V gene: TRBV30; D gene: .; clone size: .; CDR3 DNA: TGTGCCTGGAGTGTAGGGGCAGGGGCCTACGAGCAGTACTTC; CDR3 protein: CAWSVGAGAYEQYF
J gene: TRBJ2-7; V gene: TRBV28; D gene: TRBD1; clone size: .; CDR3 DNA: TGTGCCAGCAGACAAGACAGGGATTTCTACGAGCAGTACTTC; CDR3 protein: CASRQDRDFYEQYF
J gene: TRBJ2-7; V gene: TRBV27; D gene: .; clone size: .; CDR3 DNA: TGTGCCAGCAGTTTGAGGGGTAACTACGAGCAGTACTTC; CDR3 protein: CASSLRGNYEQYF
J gene: TRBJ1-1; V gene: TRBV21-1; D gene: .; clone size: .; CDR3 DNA: TGTGCCAGCAGCCAGGCGCAGGGGGCGATGGACACTGAAGCTTTCTTT; CDR3 protein: CASSQAQGAMDTEAFF
J gene: TRBJ1-5; V gene: TRBV27; D gene: .; clone size: .; CDR3 DNA: TGTGCCAGCAGACCCTTCCTGGGTTCCTCCTCGCCCCAGCATTTT; CDR3 protein: CASRPFLGSSSPQHF
J gene: TRBJ2-7; V gene: TRBV4-1; D gene: TRBD1; clone size: .; CDR3 DNA: TGCGCCAGCGGACAAGGGACAGGAGTATACTACGAGCAGTACTTC; CDR3 protein: CASGQGTGVYYEQYF
J gene: TRBJ2-2; V gene: TRBV4-1; D gene: .; clone size: once; CDR3 DNA: TGCGCCAGCAGCCGCCCAAGGGGGTCCAGTCGGGAGCTGTTTTTT; CDR3 protein: CASSRPRGSSRELFF
J gene: TRBJ1-5; V gene: TRBV7-9; D gene: .; clone size: .; CDR3 DNA: TGTGCCAGCACGATTGGTAGCAATCAGCCCCAGCATTTT; CDR3 protein: CASTIGSNQPQHF
J gene: TRBJ1-6; V gene: TRBV9; D gene: .; clone size: .; CDR3 DNA: TGTGCCAGCAGCGTATTGGGGTCACCCCTCCACTTT; CDR3 protein: CASSVLGSPLHF
J gene: TRBJ2-1; V gene: TRBV27; D gene: TRBD2; clone size: .; CDR3 DNA: TGTGCCAGCACCGTTAGCGGGAGCAATGAGCAGTTCTTC; CDR3 protein: CASTVSGSNEQFF
J gene: TRBJ2-7; V gene: TRBV6-1; D gene: .; clone size: .; CDR3 DNA: TGTGCCAGCAGTGGGTACGAGCAGTACTTC; CDR3 protein: CASSGYEQYF
J gene: TRBJ2-2; V gene: TRBV10-3; D gene: .; clone size: .; CDR3 DNA: TGTGCCAGCATAGCGGCGGCCACCGGGGAGCTGTTTTTT; CDR3 protein: CASIAAATGELFF
J gene: TRBJ1-1; V gene: TRBV27; D gene: .; clone size: .; CDR3 DNA: TGTGCCAGCAGGGGGTCAGGGGCCCATAACGCTGAAGCTTTCTTT; CDR3 protein: CASRGSGAHNAEAFF
J gene: TRBJ1-5; V gene: TRBV27; D gene: .; clone size: .; CDR3 DNA: TGTGCCAGCAGTCCGGGAAGACAACCCCATCAGCCCCAGCATTTT; CDR3 protein: CASSPGRQPHQPQHF
J gene: TRBJ1-2; V gene: TRBV29-1; D gene: .; clone size: .; CDR3 DNA: TGCAGCGTTTATTTGGCCGGCTACACCTTC; CDR3 protein: CSVYLAGYTF
J gene: TRBJ1-2; V gene: TRBV6-5; D gene: .; clone size: .; CDR3 DNA: TGTGCCACCCGAGGGGGCTATGGCTACACCTTC; CDR3 protein: CATRGGYGYTF
J gene: TRBJ2-1; V gene: TRBV6-1; D gene: TRBD1; clone size: .; CDR3 DNA: TGTGCCAGCAGTAAAGGACAGGTTAAGCGATACTACAATGAGCAGTTCTTC; CDR3 protein: CASSKGQVKRYYNEQFF
J gene: TRBJ2-7; V gene: TRBV6-5; D gene: .; clone size: .; CDR3 DNA: TGTGCCAGCAGTTACGCGGTTCGGGGGTTGGGCGAGCAGTACTTC; CDR3 protein: CASSYAVRGLGEQYF
J gene: TRBJ2-7; V gene: TRBV7-9; D gene: TRBD2; clone size: .; CDR3 DNA: TGTGCCAGCAGCACCCATAGCGGGGGGACCTACGAGCAGTACTTC; CDR3 protein: CASSTHSGGTYEQYF
J gene: TRBJ2-7; V gene: TRBV6-5; D gene: .; clone size: .; CDR3 DNA: TGTGCCAGCCGTGGCGAAGGGCCGAACTACGAGCAGTACTTC; CDR3 protein: CASRGEGPNYEQYF
J gene: TRBJ1-1; V gene: TRBV5-1; D gene: TRBD1; clone size: .; CDR3 DNA: TGCGCCAGCAGCCCACGACAGGGGGGGAACCAAGCGAACACTGAAGCTTTCTTT; CDR3 protein: CASSPRQGGNQANTEAFF
J gene: TRBJ1-2; V gene: TRBV6-1; D gene: .; clone size: .; CDR3 DNA: TGTGCCAGCAGTGAACTTGTGGGTAACTATGGCTACACCTTC; CDR3 protein: CASSELVGNYGYTF
J gene: TRBJ2-5; V gene: TRBV27; D gene: .; clone size: .; CDR3 DNA: TGTGCCAGCAGTTTATCGCGGTACATCAAAGAGACCCAGTACTTC; CDR3 protein: CASSLSRYIKETQYF
J gene: TRBJ1-5; V gene: TRBV27; D gene: TRBD1; clone size: few; CDR3 DNA: TGTGCCAGCAAAGGGACAGGGTCGCAGCCCCAGCATTTT; CDR3 protein: CASKGTGSQPQHF
J gene: TRBJ2-7; V gene: TRBV27; D gene: .; clone size: .; CDR3 DNA: TGTGCCAGCAGTTTTAGACAGGTATCGGGCGAGCAGTACTTC; CDR3 protein: CASSFRQVSGEQYF
J gene: TRBJ2-1; V gene: TRBV30; D gene: .; clone size: .; CDR3 DNA: TGTGCCTGGAGTCCGGACGTGACTAATGTTGATGAGCAGTTCTTC; CDR3 protein: CAWSPDVTNVDEQFF
J gene: TRBJ2-2; V gene: TRBV7-8; D gene: .; clone size: .; CDR3 DNA: TGTGCCAGCAGCCCCCAAGGGTGGGGGAACACCGGGGAGCTGTTTTTT; CDR3 protein: CASSPQGWGNTGELFF
J gene: TRBJ2-7; V gene: TRBV29-1; D gene: TRBD1; clone size: .; CDR3 DNA: TGCAGCGTCGTAACTGGACAGGGGGCGAGCTCCTACGAGCAGTACTTC; CDR3 protein: CSVVTGQGASSYEQYF
J gene: TRBJ1-3; V gene: TRBV5-6; D gene: .; clone size: once; CDR3 DNA: TGTGCCAGCAGCTTGGCCCAGGCGGACACCATATATTTT; CDR3 protein: CASSLAQADTIYF
J gene: TRBJ1-1; V gene: TRBV2; D gene: .; clone size: .; CDR3 DNA: TGTGCCAGCGTGTTGAACACTGAAGCTTTCTTT; CDR3 protein: CASVLNTEAFF
J gene: TRBJ2-1; V gene: TRBV6-1; D gene: .; clone size: .; CDR3 DNA: TGTGCCAGCAGTGAATGGGTGGGAACATCCTACAATGAGCAGTTCTTC; CDR3 protein: CASSEWVGTSYNEQFF
J gene: TRBJ1-1; V gene: TRBV19; D gene: .; clone size: once; CDR3 DNA: TGTGCCAGTAGTCCTCCGGGGACTGAAGCTTTCTTT; CDR3 protein: CASSPPGTEAFF
J gene: TRBJ2-2; V gene: TRBV2; D gene: .; clone size: .; CDR3 DNA: TGTGCCAGCAGTGAAGCGGGGGGGCAATGGGAGCTGTTTTTT; CDR3 protein: CASSEAGGQWELFF
J gene: TRBJ1-1; V gene: TRBV19; D gene: .; clone size: .; CDR3 DNA: TGTGCCAGTAGTATAGTGGGACAGAACACTGAAGCTTTCTTT; CDR3 protein: CASSIVGQNTEAFF
J gene: TRBJ1-2; V gene: TRBV27; D gene: TRBD1; clone size: .; CDR3 DNA: TGTGCCAGCAGCCACCAAATAATAACAGGGGGCGGATATGGCTACACCTTC; CDR3 protein: CASSHQIITGGGYGYTF
J gene: TRBJ2-7; V gene: TRBV4-1; D gene: .; clone size: once; CDR3 DNA: TGCGCCAGCAGCCAAGGGGGCAGCTTTGCCTACGAGCAGTACTTC; CDR3 protein: CASSQGGSFAYEQYF
J gene: TRBJ1-4; V gene: TRBV15; D gene: TRBD1; clone size: .; CDR3 DNA: TGTGCCACCAGCAGACGGACAGGGATAAATGAAAAACTGTTTTTT; CDR3 protein: CATSRRTGINEKLFF